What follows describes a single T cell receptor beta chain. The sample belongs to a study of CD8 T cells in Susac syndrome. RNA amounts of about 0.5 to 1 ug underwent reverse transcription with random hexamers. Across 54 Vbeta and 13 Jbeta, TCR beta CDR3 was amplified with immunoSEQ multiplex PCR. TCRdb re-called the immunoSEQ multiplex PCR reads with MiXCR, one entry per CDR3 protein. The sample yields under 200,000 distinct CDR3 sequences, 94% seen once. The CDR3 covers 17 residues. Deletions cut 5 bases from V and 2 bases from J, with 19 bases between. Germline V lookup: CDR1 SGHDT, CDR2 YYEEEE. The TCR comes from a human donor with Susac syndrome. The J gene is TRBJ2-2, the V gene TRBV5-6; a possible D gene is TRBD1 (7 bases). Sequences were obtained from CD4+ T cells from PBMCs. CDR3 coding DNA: TGTGCCAGCAGTCCCATCGGAGGGGGCTCTAACACCGGGGAGCTGTTTTTT. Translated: CASSPIGGGSNTGELFF.